Presented here are 32 T cell receptor beta chains from one specimen sequenced in a study of cytomegalovirus exposure and HLA in healthy donors. The study ran its PCR with 60 Vbeta and 13 Jbeta primers. Generated by immunoSEQ multiplex PCR, the TCRdb table keeps only in-frame clones and is missing some. The sample holds about 120,000 clones, about 74% seen once. Input material: PBMCs. The receptors here all came from a male donor in good health and CMV-seronegative.

J is TRBJ1-2 and V is TRBV6-6; 7 positions match TRBD1. Unmatched junction bases numbered 7, after V lost 10 bases and J lost 2 bases. Germline-derived CDR1 and CDR2 are MNHNY and SVGAGI (reference sequence). The CDR3 length is 13 residues. CDR3 sequence (DNA): TGTGCCACCCCGGGACAGTCCAACTATGGCTACACCTTC. Residues: CATPGQSNYGYTF.

The V call is TRBV5-1, the J call TRBJ1-1, with D possibly TRBD1 on 5 matching bases. Per the germline V gene, CDR1 is SGHRS and CDR2 is YFSETQ. The length of the CDR3 is 14 residues. V was clipped by 1 base and J by 0 bases, with 7 bases between them. The CDR3 sequence is CASSLTTVNTEAFF. The CDR3 DNA reads TGCGCCAGCAGCTTGACGACAGTGAACACTGAAGCTTTCTTT.

The chain combines TRBV27 with TRBJ1-5; D is unclear. Germline loops: CDR1 MNHEY, CDR2 SMNVEV (reference sequence). The CDR3 spans 14 residues. Trimming removed 6 bases from V and 4 bases from J, with 13 bases in between. CDR3 bases: TGTGCCAGCAGCCGTTCGGGTCGGAATCAGCCCCAGCATTTT. It specifies CASSRSGRNQPQHF.

This chain connects TRBV7-2 to TRBJ2-5; the match to TRBD2 covers 7 bases. The junction had 2 bases not matched to a gene; V was cut back by 4 bases and J by 3 bases. The CDR3 contains 13 residues. The germline gives CDR1 SGHTA, CDR2 FQGNSA. CDR3 sequence: CASSSGTKETQYF. Here the CDR3 DNA reads TGTGCCAGCAGCTCCGGGACTAAAGAGACCCAGTACTTC.

The genes are TRBV7-2 and TRBJ1-2; D is perhaps TRBD1 (6 bases). Deletions cut 7 bases from V and 2 bases from J, with 11 bases between. Germline-derived CDR1 and CDR2 are SGHTA and FQGNSA. The CDR3 totals 13 residues. CDR3 coding DNA: TGTGCCAGCATGCCGGGACAAAACTATGGCTACACCTTC. Its translation: CASMPGQNYGYTF.

The chain uses TRBV30 and TRBJ2-3; D is perhaps TRBD1 (6 bases). V was shortened by 2 bases and J by 0 bases, with 12 bases between the two germline ends. Germline V gene data show CDR1 as GTSNPN and CDR2 as SVGIG (reference sequence). The CDR3 loop spans 15 amino acids. In nucleotides, the CDR3 is TGTGCCTGGAGTAAAAGGGGGTTGAGCACAGATACGCAGTATTTT. This sequence encodes CAWSKRGLSTDTQYF.

With regard to this clone: One end of the junction does not line up with germline, which may come from a read error. The genes are TRBV27 and TRBJ2-7, with TRBD1 as a possible D gene (6 bases). The CDR3 totals 16 residues. Germline CDR1 is MNHEY and CDR2 is SMNVEV (reference sequence). The CDR3 is CVSSPQPAGENYEQYF. DNA for the CDR3: TGTGTCAGCAGTCCCCAGCCGGCAGGGGAAAACTACGAGCAGTACTTC.

This chain joins TRBV27 and TRBJ2-6; D unresolved. The CDR3 is made up of 14 amino acids. Germline lookup yields CDR1 MNHEY and CDR2 SMNVEV (reference sequence). V was shortened by 4 bases and J by 0 bases, with 4 bases between the two germline ends. CDR3 residues: CASSSISGANVLTF. The DNA of the CDR3 is TGTGCCAGCAGTTCAATCTCTGGGGCCAACGTCCTGACTTTC.

The rearrangement uses TRBV28 and TRBJ2-7, with D hard to call. The germline V gene has CDR1 MDHEN and CDR2 SYDVKM. V shed 3 bases and J shed 3 bases, with 9 bases lying between them. The CDR3 has 13 residues. The DNA of the CDR3 is TGTGCCAGCAGTTTTCGGTTACTCTACGAGCAGTACTTC. Encoded protein: CASSFRLLYEQYF.

This clone was detected a few times. The rearrangement joins TRBV30 to TRBJ1-2, with TRBD1 identical over 12 bases. The CDR3 consists of 16 residues. Germline-derived CDR1 and CDR2 are GTSNPN and SVGIG (reference sequence). Trimming cost V 4 bases and J 4 bases; bases outside gene matches: 10. The CDR3 DNA reads TGTGCCTGGATGTACCCGGGACAGGGGGCTCCCTATGGCTACACCTTC. Residues: CAWMYPGQGAPYGYTF.

The gene calls are TRBV27 and TRBJ2-5; 11 bases align to TRBD2. Trimming at V came to 11 bases and at J to 4 bases, leaving 15 bases not matched to a gene. The germline CDR1 and CDR2 sequences are MNHEY and SMNVEV (reference sequence). The CDR3 loop spans 16 amino acids. As DNA, the CDR3 is TGTGCCTCCCGGAGGTCTAGCGGGGGGACAGGAGAGACCCAGTACTTC. This sequence encodes CASRRSSGGTGETQYF.

This clone was detected only once. The gene calls are TRBV10-3 and TRBJ2-5; 9 bases agree with TRBD1. The better agreement between TRBJ2-7 and the DNA end casts doubt on the J call. The CDR3 is 16 residues long. The V gene's germline CDR1 is ENHRY and CDR2 SYGVKD. The DNA of the CDR3 is TGTGCCATCAGTGACCCCGGGACAGGGAGCTCCTACGAGCAGTACTTC. Translated: CAISDPGTGSSYEQYF.

This clone is a singleton in its sample. The genes are TRBV15 and TRBJ1-1; tentatively, D is TRBD1 (5 bases). The CDR3 contains 15 residues. Germline CDR1 LNHNV, CDR2 YYDKDF (reference sequence). With 3 bases removed from V and 2 bases from J, the gap between germline ends came to 13 bases. CDR3 nucleotide sequence: TGTGCCACCAGCAGGGGTAGGACACTAAACACTGAAGCTTTCTTT. It translates to CATSRGRTLNTEAFF. Based on the CDR3 plus reference TRBV15 and TRBJ1-1, the full variable domain is DAMVIQNPRYQVTQFGKPVTLSCSQTLNHNVMYWYQQKSSQAPKLLFHYYDKDFNNEADTPDNFQSRRPNTSFCFLDIRSPGLGDTAMYLCATSRGRTLNTEAFFGQGTRLTVV.

This CDR3 reads CASSLARWERTDTQYF. CDR3 DNA sequence: TGTGCCAGCAGCTTGGCCAGGTGGGAGCGAACAGATACGCAGTATTTT. The chain employs TRBV5-6 and TRBJ2-3; D is perhaps TRBD2 (5 bases). Germline loops: CDR1 SGHDT, CDR2 YYEEEE. With 0 bases removed from V and 3 bases from J, the gap between germline ends came to 14 bases. The CDR3 is made up of 16 amino acids.

The chain joins TRBV11-3 to TRBJ2-7; 11 nucleotides agree with TRBD1. Per the germline V gene, CDR1 is SGHNT and CDR2 is YENEEA. V shed 5 bases, J shed 6 bases, and the junction held 3 bases outside the gene matches. This CDR3 has 13 amino acids. The CDR3 DNA reads TGTGCCAGCAGCCGGGGGACAGGGGGCGAGCAGTACTTC. Encoded protein: CASSRGTGGEQYF.

The CDR3 sequence: CASTSTRRGRNTEAFF. The CDR3 region has the DNA TGTGCCAGCACCAGTACCCGTCGGGGGAGGAACACTGAAGCTTTCTTT. V and J are TRBV6-6 and TRBJ1-1; possibly TRBD1 for D (5 bases). V shed 7 bases and J shed 1 base, with 19 bases lying between them. The CDR3 has 16 residues. Per the germline V gene, CDR1 is MNHNY and CDR2 is SVGAGI (reference sequence).

This clone has a single count. The chain has TRBV6-1 and TRBJ2-1, with TRBD2 identical over 9 bases. The CDR3 loop spans 15 amino acids. Per germline, CDR1 MNHNS and CDR2 SASEGT. V lost 3 bases, J lost 9 bases, and 9 bases stayed unmatched. CDR3 amino acids: CASSDSPSGASEQFF. For the CDR3, the DNA is TGTGCCAGCAGTGATTCTCCTAGCGGGGCCAGTGAGCAGTTCTTC.

This clone was recorded only once. V gene TRBV18 combines with J gene TRBJ2-7; TRBD2 agrees at 15 bases. The J segment lost 0 bases and the V segment lost 4 bases, leaving 7 bases of the junction unmatched. Germline CDR1 and CDR2: KGHSH and LQKENI. The CDR3 loop spans 18 amino acids. As DNA, the CDR3 is TGTGCCAGCTCACTCGGGACTAGCGGGAGGTCGAGCTCCTACGAGCAGTACTTC. It translates to CASSLGTSGRSSSYEQYF.

The gene calls are TRBV27 and TRBJ2-1; 9 bases align to TRBD2. The germline gives CDR1 MNHEY, CDR2 SMNVEV (reference sequence). The CDR3 has 15 amino acids. The J segment lost 3 bases and the V segment lost 3 bases, leaving 3 bases of the junction unmatched. The CDR3 DNA sequence: TGTGCCAGCAGTTTGACTAGCGGAGACTACAATGAGCAGTTCTTC. Its protein product is CASSLTSGDYNEQFF.

The V call is TRBV4-3, the J call TRBJ1-5; D not resolved. In germline, CDR1 is LGHNA, CDR2 YSLEER. CDR3 length: 14 residues. The V end lost 0 bases, the J end lost 7 bases, and 10 bases lay between the germline ends. The CDR3 coding sequence is TGCGCCAGCAGCCAAGATTACGAGGCCCAGCCCCAGCATTTT. This translates into CASSQDYEAQPQHF.

The DNA of the CDR3 is TGTGCCAGCAGCGGGTGGGGGGTCACGAACACCGGGGAGCTGTTTTTT. Translation: CASSGWGVTNTGELFF. J is TRBJ2-2 and V is TRBV4-2, with a possible D match to TRBD2 (6 bases). This CDR3 region has 16 residues. Germline V gene sequence: CDR1 LGHNA, CDR2 YNFKEQ. The V end was cut by 5 bases, the J end by 0 bases, with 13 bases between.

This clone was observed a few times. V gene TRBV7-6 combines with J gene TRBJ2-3; 11 bases fit TRBD2. The junction had 1 base not matched to a gene; V was cut back by 4 bases and J by 1 base. This CDR3 has 15 residues. Looked up from germline, CDR1 is SGHVS and CDR2 is FNYEAQ. This CDR3 reads CASSSGLAGTDTQYF. CDR3 nucleotides: TGTGCCAGCAGCTCGGGACTAGCGGGCACAGATACGCAGTATTTT. The variable domain in full, completed from reference TRBV7-6 and TRBJ2-3, reads GAGVSQSPRYKVTKRGQDVALRCDPISGHVSLYWYRQALGQGPEFLTYFNYEAQQDKSGLPNDRFSAERPEGSISTLTIQRTEQRDSAMYRCASSSGLAGTDTQYFGPGTRLTVL.

As regards this clone: The same CDR3 also results from other DNA sequences found in this sample. The J gene is TRBJ1-5, the V gene TRBV6-5; 8 nucleotides line up with TRBD1. The CDR3 totals 15 residues. CDR1 is MNHEY, CDR2 SVGAGI, per germline. J gave up 2 bases and V 6 bases, and 6 bases lay outside the gene matches. CDR3 protein: CASSPRGRGNQPQHF. The CDR3 DNA reads as TGTGCCAGCAGCCCCAGGGGGCGGGGCAATCAGCCCCAGCATTTT.

This chain connects TRBV4-1 to TRBJ2-7; D may be TRBD2 (5 bases). Trimming took 0 bases from V and 0 from J, leaving 9 bases between them. CDR3 length: 15 residues. Germline lookup yields CDR1 MGHRA and CDR2 YSYEKL. CDR3 residues: CASSQELGSSYEQYF. The DNA of the CDR3 is TGCGCCAGCAGCCAAGAGTTAGGGAGCTCCTACGAGCAGTACTTC.

The V call is TRBV5-1, the J call TRBJ2-2; 8 bases map to TRBD1. V trimming: 7 bases; J trimming: 0 bases; junction bases outside the gene matches: 2. This CDR3 spans 14 amino acids. The germline gives CDR1 SGHRS, CDR2 YFSETQ. The CDR3 DNA sequence: TGCGCCAGCGGGGACAGGACGAACACCGGGGAGCTGTTTTTT. Translating it yields CASGDRTNTGELFF.

The rearrangement uses TRBV6-5 and TRBJ1-3; 8 bases are a match to TRBD1. The germline CDR1 and CDR2 sequences are MNHEY and SVGAGI. The junction had 5 bases not matched to a gene; V was cut back by 6 bases and J by 4 bases. The CDR3 runs 14 residues. The CDR3 DNA is TGTGCCAGCAGCCTAGGACAGGGAGGAAACACCATATATTTT. Residues: CASSLGQGGNTIYF.

This chain connects TRBV5-1 to TRBJ2-3, with a possible D match to TRBD2 (5 bases). Deletions cut 0 bases from V and 0 bases from J, with 5 bases between. Germline CDR1 and CDR2: SGHRS and YFSETQ. The CDR3 spans 14 residues. The CDR3 nucleotides read TGCGCCAGCAGCTTGGAGCGGAGCACAGATACGCAGTATTTT. Residues: CASSLERSTDTQYF.

The gene calls are TRBV9 and TRBJ2-2, with 13 bases fitting TRBD2. V shed 7 bases and J 6 bases; nucleotides not matched to a gene: 6. CDR3 size: 15 residues. Germline loops: CDR1 SGDLS, CDR2 YYNGEE. CDR3 amino acids: CASGLAGVGAGELFF. DNA of the CDR3: TGTGCCAGCGGACTAGCGGGAGTTGGGGCCGGGGAGCTGTTTTTT.

This chain connects TRBV4-1 to TRBJ2-1; 8 nucleotides match TRBD2. The germline V gene encodes CDR1 MGHRA and CDR2 YSYEKL. This CDR3 has 17 residues. J lost 0 bases, V lost 1 base, and 5 bases had no gene match. In DNA form, the CDR3 reads TGCGCCAGCAGCCAAGGGAGCCGGGGGGGCTCCTACAATGAGCAGTTCTTC. Protein product: CASSQGSRGGSYNEQFF.

The chain has TRBV6-5 and TRBJ2-3, with TRBD1 matching 7 bases. Germline trimming cut 6 bases from V and 1 base from J; bases unmatched to any gene: 4. Germline lookup yields CDR1 MNHEY and CDR2 SVGAGI. The CDR3 totals 14 residues. CDR3 in DNA: TGTGCCAGCAGACCCACAGGGGGCACAGATACGCAGTATTTT. Its translation is CASRPTGGTDTQYF.

This sequence joins TRBV19 and TRBJ1-5, with 7 nucleotides matching TRBD1. This CDR3 comprises 15 residues. CDR1 and CDR2 (germline): LNHDA, SQIVND (reference sequence). Losses at the gene ends were 4 bases for V and 6 bases for J; bases not matched to a gene: 9. CDR3 sequence: CASSTDPTGIQPQHF. For the CDR3, the DNA is TGTGCCAGTAGTACCGATCCGACAGGGATTCAGCCCCAGCATTTT.

This clone appeared once. This sequence joins TRBV11-3 and TRBJ2-7, with 14 bases fitting TRBD2. The V and J ends lost 1 base and 5 bases, in that order; junction bases with no gene match: 7. The CDR3 contains 17 residues. Germline lookup yields CDR1 SGHNT and CDR2 YENEEA. CDR3 residues: CASSLGTSGRTRNEQYF. CDR3 bases: TGTGCCAGCAGCTTAGGGACTAGCGGGAGGACCAGGAACGAGCAGTACTTC.